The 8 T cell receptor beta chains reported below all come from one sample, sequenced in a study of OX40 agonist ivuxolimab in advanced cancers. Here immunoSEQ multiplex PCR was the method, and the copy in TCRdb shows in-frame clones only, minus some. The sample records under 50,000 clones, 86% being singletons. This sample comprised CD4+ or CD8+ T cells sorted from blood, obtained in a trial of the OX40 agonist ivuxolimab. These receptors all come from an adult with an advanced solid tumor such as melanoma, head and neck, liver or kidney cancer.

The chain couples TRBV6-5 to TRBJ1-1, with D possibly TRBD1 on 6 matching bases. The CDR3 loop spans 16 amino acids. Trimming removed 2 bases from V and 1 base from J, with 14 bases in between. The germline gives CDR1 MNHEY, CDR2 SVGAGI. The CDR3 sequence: CASSYLYGGTNTEAFF. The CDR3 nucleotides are TGTGCCAGCAGTTACCTCTACGGGGGCACGAACACTGAAGCTTTCTTT.

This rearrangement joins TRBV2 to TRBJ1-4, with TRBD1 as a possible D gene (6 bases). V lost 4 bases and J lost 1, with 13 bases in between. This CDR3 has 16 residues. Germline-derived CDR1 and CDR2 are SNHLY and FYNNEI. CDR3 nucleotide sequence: TGTGCCAGCAGTGTTCGGGGGGCGGGAACTAATGAAAAACTGTTTTTT. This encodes CASSVRGAGTNEKLFF.

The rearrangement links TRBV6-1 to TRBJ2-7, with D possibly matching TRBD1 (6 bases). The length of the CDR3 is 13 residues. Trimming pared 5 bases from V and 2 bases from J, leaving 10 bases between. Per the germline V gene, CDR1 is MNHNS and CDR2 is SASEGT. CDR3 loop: CASSIRQAYEQYF. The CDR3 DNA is TGTGCCAGCAGTATCCGACAGGCCTACGAGCAGTACTTC.

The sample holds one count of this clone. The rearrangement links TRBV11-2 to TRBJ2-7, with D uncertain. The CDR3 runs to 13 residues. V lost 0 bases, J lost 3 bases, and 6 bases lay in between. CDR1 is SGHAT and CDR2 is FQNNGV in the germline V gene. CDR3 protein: CASSLELIYEQYV. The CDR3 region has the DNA TGTGCCAGCAGCTTAGAGTTGATCTACGAGCAGTACGTC.

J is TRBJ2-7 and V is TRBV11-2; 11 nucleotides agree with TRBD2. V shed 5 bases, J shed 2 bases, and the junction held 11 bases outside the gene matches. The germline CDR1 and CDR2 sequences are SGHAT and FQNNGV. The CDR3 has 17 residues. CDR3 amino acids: CASSPNPGTSGPYEQYF. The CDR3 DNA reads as TGTGCCAGCAGCCCCAACCCAGGGACTAGCGGTCCCTACGAGCAGTACTTC. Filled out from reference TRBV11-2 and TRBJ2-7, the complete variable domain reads EAGVAQSPRYKIIEKRQSVAFWCNPISGHATLYWYQQILGQGPKLLIQFQNNGVVDDSQLPKDRFSAERLKGVDSTLKIQPAKLEDSAVYLCASSPNPGTSGPYEQYFGPGTRLTVT.

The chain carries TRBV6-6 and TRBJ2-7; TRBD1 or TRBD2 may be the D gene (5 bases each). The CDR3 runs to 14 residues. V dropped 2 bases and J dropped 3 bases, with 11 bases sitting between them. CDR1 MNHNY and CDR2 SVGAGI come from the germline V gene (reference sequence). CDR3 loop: CASSYPGRYYEQYF. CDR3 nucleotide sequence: TGTGCCAGCAGTTACCCGGGACGGTACTACGAGCAGTACTTC.

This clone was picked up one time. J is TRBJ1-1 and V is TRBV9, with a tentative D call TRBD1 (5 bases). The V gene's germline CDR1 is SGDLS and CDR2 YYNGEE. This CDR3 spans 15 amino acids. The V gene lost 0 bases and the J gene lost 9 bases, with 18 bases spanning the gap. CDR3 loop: CASSVATEGTGKAFF. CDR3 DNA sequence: TGTGCCAGCAGCGTAGCTACGGAGGGGACGGGAAAAGCTTTCTTT.

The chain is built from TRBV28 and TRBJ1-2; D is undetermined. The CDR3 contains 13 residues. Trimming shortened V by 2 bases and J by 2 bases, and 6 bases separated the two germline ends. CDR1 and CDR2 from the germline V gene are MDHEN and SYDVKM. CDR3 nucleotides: TGTGCCAGCAGTTTAGGGCAGAACTATGGCTACACCTTC. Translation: CASSLGQNYGYTF.